Following are 22 T cell receptor beta chains from one sample sequenced in a study of OX40 agonist ivuxolimab in advanced cancers. Profiled with immunoSEQ multiplex PCR; TCRdb holds only in-frame clones, not every one. The data show tens of thousands of clones, with 85% to 90% seen just once and about 0.76% held by the top ten. The input for sequencing was CD4+ or CD8+ T cells sorted from blood, taken in a trial of the OX40 agonist ivuxolimab. All receptors derive from an adult with an advanced solid tumor such as melanoma, head and neck, liver or kidney cancer.

The V and J genes are TRBV20-1 and TRBJ2-5; no firm D call. Germline V gene data show CDR1 as DFQATT and CDR2 as SNEGSKA (reference sequence). This CDR3 has 11 residues. The ends were cut back, 4 bases at V and 4 bases at J, with 7 bases in the middle. The chain's CDR3 is CSAITGETQYF. The DNA for the CDR3 is TGCAGTGCTATTACGGGAGAGACCCAGTACTTC.

This rearrangement joins TRBV2 to TRBJ2-7, with no clear D. Trimming cost V 5 bases and J 3 bases, with 11 bases left between them. This CDR3 has 13 residues. Germline loops: CDR1 SNHLY, CDR2 FYNNEI. CDR3 sequence (DNA): TGTGCCAGCAGTCTCGGACCCCTCTACGAGCAGTACTTC. Its protein is CASSLGPLYEQYF.

CDR3 in DNA: TGTGCCAGCAGCCCTAATGGACAGTCGACCCAGTACTTC. Translated: CASSPNGQSTQYF. The chain recombines TRBV13 with TRBJ2-5; TRBD1 is a possible D gene (6 bases). The CDR3 has 13 amino acids. Trimming took 5 bases from V and 7 from J, leaving 14 bases between them. Germline assignment: CDR1 PRHDT and CDR2 FYEKMQ (reference sequence).

The rearrangement joins TRBV7-6 to TRBJ2-1; 7 positions match TRBD1. This CDR3 spans 12 amino acids. After removal of 1 base from V and 11 bases from J, the junction contained 2 bases not matched to a gene. The V gene's germline CDR1 is SGHVS and CDR2 FNYEAQ. CDR3 protein: CASSLGQGQQFF. In nucleotides, the CDR3 is TGTGCCAGCAGCTTAGGACAGGGCCAGCAGTTCTTC.

V and J are TRBV5-1 and TRBJ1-1, with TRBD1 as a possible D gene (5 bases). CDR3 length: 14 amino acids. Trimming left V 1 base short and J 2 bases short, with 9 bases between. The germline V gene encodes CDR1 SGHRS and CDR2 YFSETQ. The CDR3 sequence is CASSLTGTNTEAFF. For the CDR3, the DNA is TGCGCCAGCAGCTTGACAGGTACCAACACTGAAGCTTTCTTT.

As concerns this clone: The conserved phenylalanine or tryptophan is not found at the CDR3 terminus, so this likely reflects a read error. Because the CDR3's place on the DNA is in doubt, the DNA is left out and the CDR3 is given as listed by TCRdb. The chain couples TRBV6-1 to TRBJ1-4. The CDR3 totals 11 residues, both ends included. The germline V gene encodes CDR1 MNHNS and CDR2 SASEGT. The CDR3 region is CASSESQTFSR.

The rearrangement uses TRBV11-2 and TRBJ2-3; no clear D. Deletions cut 2 bases from V and 2 bases from J, with 11 bases between. The CDR3 has 15 residues. Germline lookup yields CDR1 SGHAT and CDR2 FQNNGV. The CDR3 sequence is CASSLFGKNTDTQYF. CDR3 DNA sequence: TGTGCCAGCAGCTTATTTGGGAAGAACACAGATACGCAGTATTTT.

The V and J genes are TRBV15 and TRBJ1-5, with D perhaps matching TRBD1 (6 bases). Germline CDR1 is LNHNV and CDR2 is YYDKDF (reference sequence). Trimming took 0 bases from V and 5 from J, leaving 14 bases between them. CDR3 size: 16 residues. The CDR3 spells CATSRDGWGADQPQHF. The DNA for the CDR3 is TGTGCCACCAGCAGAGATGGGTGGGGGGCAGATCAGCCCCAGCATTTT.

The chain employs TRBV14 and TRBJ1-1; no definite D call. CDR1 and CDR2 from the germline V gene are SGHDN and FVKESK. There are 14 residues in the CDR3. V lost 3 bases and J lost 4, with 12 bases in between. The CDR3 loop is CASSHNRRSTEAFF. CDR3 sequence (DNA): TGTGCCAGCAGCCACAATAGGCGGAGCACTGAAGCTTTCTTT.

The chain uses TRBV5-1 and TRBJ2-2; D ambiguous. The length of the CDR3 is 13 residues. Germline assignment: CDR1 SGHRS and CDR2 YFSETQ. The V gene lost 3 bases and the J gene lost 2 bases, with 5 bases spanning the gap. The CDR3 DNA reads as TGCGCCAGCAGCTCCCAAAACACCGGGGAGCTGTTTTTT. This encodes CASSSQNTGELFF. Together with reference TRBV5-1 and TRBJ2-2, the CDR3 gives the full variable domain: KAGVTQTPRYLIKTRGQQVTLSCSPISGHRSVSWYQQTPGQGLQFLFEYFSETQRNKGNFPGRFSGRQFSNSRSEMNVSTLELGDSALYLCASSSQNTGELFFGEGSRLTVL.

V and J are TRBV2 and TRBJ1-6, with 7 bases identical to TRBD1. Germline loops: CDR1 SNHLY, CDR2 FYNNEI. The CDR3 is 15 residues long. The trim removed 6 bases at V and 0 bases at J, leaving 2 bases unmatched. CDR3 sequence (DNA): TGTGCCAGCAGGGGACAGAGCTCCTATAATTCACCCCTCCACTTT. Its protein is CASRGQSSYNSPLHF.

V gene TRBV4-1 combines with J gene TRBJ1-2, with D possibly matching TRBD1 (6 bases). The CDR3 has 15 amino acids. The V end lost 1 base, the J end lost 5 bases, and 14 bases lay between the germline ends. The germline V gene encodes CDR1 MGHRA and CDR2 YSYEKL. The CDR3 reads CASSQGTAKEYGYTF. The CDR3 nucleotides are TGCGCCAGCAGCCAAGGGACAGCGAAAGAGTATGGCTACACCTTC.

The chain joins TRBV5-1 to TRBJ2-1; 14 nucleotides match TRBD2. Germline V CDR1 and CDR2: SGHRS, YFSETQ. The ends lost 7 bases at V and 2 bases at J; junction bases unmatched: 2. The CDR3 has 15 residues. The CDR3 loop reads CASQTSGGAYNEQFF. CDR3 in DNA: TGCGCCAGCCAGACTAGCGGGGGGGCCTACAATGAGCAGTTCTTC.

The rearrangement joins TRBV30 to TRBJ1-1; D remains unclear. This CDR3 contains 11 residues. Germline-derived CDR1 and CDR2 are GTSNPN and SVGIG (reference sequence). The V and J ends lost 5 bases and 10 bases respectively, with 14 bases between them. The CDR3 protein is CAWGVGSGAFF. The CDR3 nucleotides are TGTGCCTGGGGCGTGGGGAGTGGAGCTTTCTTT. Full variable domain (missing parts from reference TRBV30 and TRBJ1-1): SQTIHQWPATLVQPVGSPLSLECTVEGTSNPNLYWYRQAAGRGLQLLFYSVGIGQISSEVPQNLSASRPQDRQFILSSKKLLLSDSGFYLCAWGVGSGAFFGQGTRLTVV.

J is TRBJ2-5 and V is TRBV9; 7 bases match TRBD1. CDR3 length equals 15 residues. V lost 2 bases to trimming and J lost 2 bases; unmatched junction nucleotides: 6. Germline V CDR1 and CDR2: SGDLS, YYNGEE. This CDR3 reads CASSVDRDLQETQYF. The CDR3 DNA reads as TGTGCCAGCAGCGTCGACAGGGACCTACAAGAGACCCAGTACTTC.

The rearrangement joins TRBV28 to TRBJ2-5, with 10 bases identical to TRBD2. The junction had 6 bases not matched to a gene; V was cut back by 6 bases and J by 5 bases. CDR3 size: 14 residues. Germline CDR1 reads MDHEN; CDR2 reads SYDVKM. CDR3 in DNA: TGTGCCAGCAGCTCTAGCGGGGGCTCGGAGACCCAGTACTTC. Residues: CASSSSGGSETQYF.

This chain connects TRBV30 to TRBJ1-1; the D gene is possibly TRBD1 (6 bases). Deletions cut 3 bases from V and 1 base from J, with 12 bases between. This CDR3 is 14 amino acids long. The germline V gene encodes CDR1 GTSNPN and CDR2 SVGIG (reference sequence). CDR3 sequence (DNA): TGTGCCTGGAGCACCGGACAGAGGAACACTGAAGCTTTCTTT. Translating gives CAWSTGQRNTEAFF.

The chain uses TRBV6-5 and TRBJ1-3; no reliable D call. The CDR3 is 14 residues long. Trimming took 7 bases from V and 7 from J, leaving 17 bases between them. CDR1 is MNHEY, CDR2 SVGAGI, per germline. The CDR3 sequence: CASNDAVRLNTIYF. CDR3 nucleotides: TGTGCCAGCAACGACGCCGTCCGTTTGAACACCATATATTTT.

The chain couples TRBV2 to TRBJ1-1; 7 bases are a match to TRBD1. The CDR3 sequence is 14 residues long. The germline V gene encodes CDR1 SNHLY and CDR2 FYNNEI. V was clipped by 8 bases and J by 5 bases; unmatched bases: 11. The CDR3 DNA follows: TGTGCCAGCCTCTCTGGGCAGGGGGGGACTGAAGCTTTCTTT. It yields the protein CASLSGQGGTEAFF.

The V gene is TRBV5-1, the J gene TRBJ1-1; the match to TRBD1 covers 7 bases. Trimming took 3 bases from V and 1 from J; bases not matched to a gene: 3. The CDR3 contains 14 residues. CDR1 and CDR2 (germline): SGHRS, YFSETQ. CDR3 loop: CASSSNRGNTEAFF. The CDR3 DNA reads TGCGCCAGCAGCTCGAACAGGGGGAACACTGAAGCTTTCTTT.

This chain links TRBV9 with TRBJ1-1; D is perhaps TRBD1 (6 bases). Germline loops: CDR1 SGDLS, CDR2 YYNGEE. CDR3 length equals 14 residues. Trimming removed 2 bases at V and 5 bases at J, with 13 bases between. CDR3 region: CASSVHNRDTEAFF. Written as DNA, the CDR3 is TGTGCCAGCAGCGTGCACAACAGGGATACTGAAGCTTTCTTT.

This chain joins TRBV10-3 and TRBJ1-5; a possible D gene is TRBD1 (5 bases). Trimming stripped 5 bases from V and 3 bases from J, with 11 bases between. The CDR3 has 14 residues. Looked up from germline, CDR1 is ENHRY and CDR2 is SYGVKD. CDR3 in amino acids: CAISLGDANQPQHF. Here the CDR3 DNA reads TGTGCCATCAGTTTAGGGGACGCCAATCAGCCCCAGCATTTT.